A single T cell receptor beta chain is shown here with its context. Its target is unknown. Additional DNA sequences in this sample encode the identical CDR3. This sample was included in a study of beta chain features in type 1 diabetes. This CDR3 is 13 amino acids long. The germline V gene encodes CDR1 SGHAT and CDR2 FQNNGV. V shed 1 base and J shed 0 bases, with 4 bases lying between them. The whole isolated RNA underwent reverse transcription, so sequencing captured expressed TCRB transcripts. Libraries were prepared by immunoSEQ multiplex PCR; TCRdb keeps only in-frame clonotypes and omits some of them. Seen here are 300,000 or so clones, under 8.5% observed once, and the top ten hold approximately 0.47%. Each of the CD4+ naive, central memory, regulatory and stem cell-like memory populations was sorted via CD45RO/CCR7/CD25/CD127/CD95/CD27. Study-level findings and limits: Unsettled here was the matter of whether HLA type influences TCRB rearrangement. Insertions at VDJ junctions were less frequent in type 1 diabetes patients. These patients also deleted more nucleotides at the same junctions. A potential PCR bias toward shorter templates would be equal in patient and control samples.

The genes are TRBV11-2 and TRBJ2-7, with D uncertain. The origin of this receptor is a woman aged 18-29 years in good health. The sample comprised central memory CD4+ T cells from blood. The CDR3 nucleotides read TGTGCCAGCAGCTTAGTCGTCTCCTACGAGCAGTACTTC. Residues: CASSLVVSYEQYF.